This TCR beta chain was identified during a study of technical replicates of blood from a few donors. Clones were read by immunoSEQ multiplex PCR, and TCRdb kept only the in-frame ones, dropping some. Among about 80,000 clones listed, roughly 96% were seen once. The CDR3 loop spans 14 amino acids. The germline V gene encodes CDR1 SGDLS and CDR2 YYNGEE. Trimming removed 2 bases from V and 4 bases from J, with 12 bases in between. The chain carries TRBV9 and TRBJ1-1, with D possibly being TRBD1 (6 bases). The specimen sequenced was T cells isolated from PBMCs. The receptor was derived from a human donor in good health. In nucleotides, the CDR3 is TGTGCCAGCAGCGTGGACAGAAGGTTCACTGAAGCTTTCTTT. Encoded protein: CASSVDRRFTEAFF.